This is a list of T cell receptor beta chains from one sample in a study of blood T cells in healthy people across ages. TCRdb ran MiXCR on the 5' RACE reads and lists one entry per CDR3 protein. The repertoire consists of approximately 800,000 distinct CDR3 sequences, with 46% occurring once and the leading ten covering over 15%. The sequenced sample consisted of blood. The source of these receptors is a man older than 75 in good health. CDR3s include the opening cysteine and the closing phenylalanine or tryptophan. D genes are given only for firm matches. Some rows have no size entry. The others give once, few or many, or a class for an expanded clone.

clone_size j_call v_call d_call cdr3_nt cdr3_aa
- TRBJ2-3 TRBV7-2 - TGTGCCAGCAGCTTAGTAGTCTGGTCCACAGATACGCAGTATTTT CASSLVVWSTDTQYF
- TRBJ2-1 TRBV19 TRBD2 TGTGCCAGTAGGACTAGCGGGATATACAATGAGCAGTTCTTC CASRTSGIYNEQFF
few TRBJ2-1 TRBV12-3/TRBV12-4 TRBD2 TGTGCCAGCAGTACCTCTAGCGGGAGGAATTACAATGAGCAGTTCTTC CASSTSSGRNYNEQFF
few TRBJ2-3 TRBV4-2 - TGTGCCAGCAGCCAAGCGGGCGGGGTCACAGATACGCAGTATTTT CASSQAGGVTDTQYF
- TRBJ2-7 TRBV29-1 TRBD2 TGCAGCGTTGGGCCCGGGCTAGCGGGAGGCGGCGAGCAGTACTTC CSVGPGLAGGGEQYF
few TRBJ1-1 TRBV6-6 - TGTGCCAGCAGTCTGGACGTGGGCGGCACTGAAGCTTTCTTT CASSLDVGGTEAFF
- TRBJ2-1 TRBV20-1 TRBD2 TGCAGTGCCGTATTTGCGGGAGTCTACAATGAGCAGTTCTTC CSAVFAGVYNEQFF
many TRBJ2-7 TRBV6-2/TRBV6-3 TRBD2 TGTGCCAGCAGTTACTCGAGACTAGCGGGGGACTACGAGCAGTACTTC CASSYSRLAGDYEQYF
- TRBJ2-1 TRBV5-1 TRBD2 TGCGCCAGCAGACCTAGCGGGACGTACAATGAGCAGTTCTTC CASRPSGTYNEQFF
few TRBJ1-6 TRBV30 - TGTGCCTGGACTAATGGGCTTAATTCACCCCTCCACTTT CAWTNGLNSPLHF
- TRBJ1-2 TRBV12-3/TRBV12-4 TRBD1 TGTGCCAGCTTACAGGGGGTCCAAAGGGGCTACACCTTC CASLQGVQRGYTF
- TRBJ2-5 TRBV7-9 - TGTGCCAGTAGCCCTGAAGCCGGGCGTCTACGGGAGACCCAGTACTTC CASSPEAGRLRETQYF
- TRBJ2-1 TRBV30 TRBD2 TGTGCCTCTAAACTAGCGGGGGGGCCCGATGAGCAGTTCTTC CASKLAGGPDEQFF
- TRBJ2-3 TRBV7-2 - TGTGCCACCCGGACTGGCACAGATACGCAGTATTTT CATRTGTDTQYF
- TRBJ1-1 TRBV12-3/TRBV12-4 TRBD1 TGTGCCAGCAGTCCAAGACAGGGGGCTATACGTACTGAAGCTTTCTTT CASSPRQGAIRTEAFF